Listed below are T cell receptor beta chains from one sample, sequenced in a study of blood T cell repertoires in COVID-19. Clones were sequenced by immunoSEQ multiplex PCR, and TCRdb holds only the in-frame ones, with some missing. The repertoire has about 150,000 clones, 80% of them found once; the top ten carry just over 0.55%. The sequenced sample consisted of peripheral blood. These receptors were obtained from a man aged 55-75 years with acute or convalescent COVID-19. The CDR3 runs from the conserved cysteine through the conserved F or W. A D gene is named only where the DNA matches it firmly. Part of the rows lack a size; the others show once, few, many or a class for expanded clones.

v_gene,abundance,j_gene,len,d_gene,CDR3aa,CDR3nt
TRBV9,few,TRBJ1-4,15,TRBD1,CASSAKQGGGEKLFF,TGTGCCAGCAGCGCGAAACAGGGGGGAGGTGAAAAACTGTTTTTT
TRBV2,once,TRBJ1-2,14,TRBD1,CASNRQGARGGYTF,TGTGCCAGCAATAGACAGGGGGCACGCGGGGGCTACACCTTC
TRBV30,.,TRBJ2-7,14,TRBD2,CAWSTLAGAYEQYF,TGTGCCTGGAGCACACTAGCGGGAGCCTACGAGCAGTACTTC
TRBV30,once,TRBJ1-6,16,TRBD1,CAWTRQRQGPNSPLHF,TGTGCCTGGACCCGACAACGACAGGGACCCAATTCACCCCTCCACTTT
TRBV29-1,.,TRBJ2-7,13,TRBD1,CSVEGTGGYEQYF,TGCAGCGTTGAGGGGACAGGGGGCTACGAGCAGTACTTC
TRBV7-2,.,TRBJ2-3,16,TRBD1,CASSPAPDRSTDTQYF,TGTGCCAGCAGCCCCGCCCCGGACAGGAGCACAGATACGCAGTATTTT
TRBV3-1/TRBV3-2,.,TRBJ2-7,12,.,CASPNGSYEQYF,TGTGCCAGCCCTAACGGGAGTTACGAGCAGTACTTC
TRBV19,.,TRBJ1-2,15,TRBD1,CASSDPGQGNYGYTF,TGTGCCAGTAGCGACCCGGGACAGGGAAACTATGGCTACACCTTC
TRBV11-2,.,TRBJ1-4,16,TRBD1,CASSFGQGPTNEKLFF,TGTGCCAGCAGCTTTGGACAGGGCCCAACTAATGAAAAACTGTTTTTT
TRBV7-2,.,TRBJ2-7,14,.,CASSLPDRLYEQYF,TGTGCCAGCAGCTTACCCGACAGGTTATACGAGCAGTACTTC
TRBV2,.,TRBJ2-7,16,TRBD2,CARTKDRTSAYYEQYF,TGTGCCAGAACAAAGGACCGGACTAGCGCTTACTACGAGCAGTACTTC
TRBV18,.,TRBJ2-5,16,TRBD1,CASSSPTGQGGEAQYF,TGTGCCAGCTCGTCACCAACGGGACAGGGAGGGGAGGCCCAGTACTTC
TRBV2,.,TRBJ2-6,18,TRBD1,CASSALDRATSGANVLTF,TGTGCCAGCAGTGCTCTTGACAGGGCCACGTCTGGGGCCAACGTCCTGACTTTC
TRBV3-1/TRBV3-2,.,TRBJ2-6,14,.,CASSQGGGLNVLTF,TGTGCCAGCAGCCAAGGCGGTGGCCTTAACGTCCTGACTTTC
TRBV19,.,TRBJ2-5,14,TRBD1,CASSIGTGGETQYF,TGTGCCAGTAGTATAGGGACAGGGGGGGAGACCCAGTACTTC
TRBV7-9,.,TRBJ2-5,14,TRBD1,CASSTGQGAETQYF,TGTGCCAGCAGCACCGGACAGGGGGCGGAGACCCAGTACTTC
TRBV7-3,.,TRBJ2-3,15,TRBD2,CASSLKSGRTDTQYF,TGTGCCAGCAGCTTAAAGAGCGGGAGGACAGATACGCAGTATTTT
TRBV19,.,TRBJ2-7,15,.,CASSMEGQGSYEQYF,TGTGCCAGTAGTATGGAGGGGCAGGGAAGCTACGAGCAGTACTTC
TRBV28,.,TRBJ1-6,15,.,CASSFRGQYNSPLHF,TGTGCCAGCAGTTTTAGGGGACAATATAATTCACCCCTCCACTTT
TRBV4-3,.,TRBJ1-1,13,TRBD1,CASSLGTDTEAFF,TGCGCCAGCAGCCTCGGGACAGACACTGAAGCTTTCTTT
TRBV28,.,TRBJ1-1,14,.,CASSLSTGRTEAFF,TGTGCCAGCAGCTTAAGCACAGGGCGGACTGAAGCTTTCTTT
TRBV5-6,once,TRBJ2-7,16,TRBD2,CASSSKVLASSYEQYF,TGTGCCAGCAGCTCCAAGGTACTAGCGTCCTCCTACGAGCAGTACTTC
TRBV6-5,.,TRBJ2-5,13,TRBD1,CASRQPRTGIQYF,TGTGCCAGCAGGCAGCCGAGGACAGGGATCCAGTACTTC
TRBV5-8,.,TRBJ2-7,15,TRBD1,CASSPGTGRSYEQYF,TGTGCCAGCAGCCCCGGGACAGGGAGATCCTACGAGCAGTACTTC
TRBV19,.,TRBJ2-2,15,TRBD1,CASSNGQGNTGELFF,TGTGCCAGTAGTAACGGACAGGGAAACACCGGGGAGCTGTTTTTT
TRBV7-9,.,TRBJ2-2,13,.,CASSFDYPGELFF,TGTGCCAGCAGCTTTGACTACCCCGGAGAGCTGTTTTTT
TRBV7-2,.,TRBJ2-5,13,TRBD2,CASSPSSGKTQYF,TGTGCCAGCAGCCCGTCTAGCGGGAAGACCCAGTACTTC
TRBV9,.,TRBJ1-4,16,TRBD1,CASSVGRRGLWEKLFF,TGTGCCAGCAGCGTAGGCCGGAGGGGGCTGTGGGAAAAACTGTTTTTT
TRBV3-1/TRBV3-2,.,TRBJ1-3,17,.,CASRTLRETASGNTIYF,TGTGCCAGCCGAACCCTCCGGGAGACGGCCTCTGGAAACACCATATATTTT
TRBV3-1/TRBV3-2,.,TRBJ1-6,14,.,CASSPSSYNSPLHF,TGTGCCAGCAGCCCCTCTTCCTATAATTCACCCCTCCACTTT
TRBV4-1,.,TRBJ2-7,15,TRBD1,CASRQQGLPTYEQYF,TGCGCCAGCAGGCAACAGGGGCTCCCTACCTACGAGCAGTACTTC
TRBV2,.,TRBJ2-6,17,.,CASSRDKGVSGANVLTF,TGTGCCAGCAGCCGAGATAAAGGGGTATCTGGGGCCAACGTCCTGACTTTC
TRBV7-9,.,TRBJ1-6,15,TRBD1,CASSLRQGLNSPLHF,TGTGCCAGCAGCTTGAGACAGGGGCTAAATTCACCCCTCCACTTT
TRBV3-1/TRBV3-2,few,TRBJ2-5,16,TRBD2,CASSQNSGGRKETQYF,TGTGCCAGCAGCCAGAATAGCGGGGGGCGCAAAGAGACCCAGTACTTC
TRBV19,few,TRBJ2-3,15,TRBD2,CASSLLAGGSDTQYF,TGTGCCAGTAGTCTTCTAGCGGGAGGTTCAGATACGCAGTATTTT
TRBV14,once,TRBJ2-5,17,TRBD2,CASSQGTSGGIQETQYF,TGTGCCAGCAGCCAGGGGACTAGCGGGGGGATCCAAGAGACCCAGTACTTC
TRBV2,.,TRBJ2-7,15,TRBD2,CASREAAGTTYEQYF,TGTGCCAGCCGGGAGGCGGCAGGGACGACCTACGAGCAGTACTTC
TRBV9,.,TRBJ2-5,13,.,CASSFEEQETQYF,TGTGCCAGCAGCTTTGAGGAGCAAGAGACCCAGTACTTC
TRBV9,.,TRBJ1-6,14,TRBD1,CASSPRQGGSPLHF,TGTGCCAGCAGCCCTCGACAGGGGGGGTCACCCCTCCACTTT
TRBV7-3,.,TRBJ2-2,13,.,CASSRGQSGELFF,TGTGCCAGCAGCCGCGGACAGTCCGGGGAGCTGTTTTTT
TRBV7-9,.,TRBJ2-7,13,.,CASSPTGIYEQYF,TGTGCCAGCAGTCCTACAGGGATCTACGAGCAGTACTTC
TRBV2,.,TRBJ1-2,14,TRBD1,CASSVTGQGYGYTF,TGTGCCAGCAGTGTCACGGGACAGGGCTATGGCTACACCTTC
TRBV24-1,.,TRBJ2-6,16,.,CATSDGQTSGANVLTF,TGTGCCACCAGTGACGGACAGACCTCTGGGGCCAACGTCCTGACTTTC
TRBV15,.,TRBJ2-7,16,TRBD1,CATSRASGTGSYEQYF,TGTGCCACCAGCAGAGCCTCCGGGACAGGGTCCTACGAGCAGTACTTC
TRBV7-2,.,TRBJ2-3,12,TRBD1,CASSWDRGTQYF,TGTGCCAGCAGCTGGGACAGGGGGACGCAGTATTTT
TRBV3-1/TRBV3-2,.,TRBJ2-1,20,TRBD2,CASSQDVWSGGRGGYNEQFF,TGTGCCAGCAGCCAAGACGTTTGGAGCGGGGGGCGAGGGGGTTACAATGAGCAGTTCTTC
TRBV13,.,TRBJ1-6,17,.,CASSTIRAASVDRALHF,TGTGCCAGCAGCACAATCAGGGCGGCCTCTGTGGACCGGGCCCTCCACTTT
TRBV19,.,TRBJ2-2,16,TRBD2,CASSMEGSGSVGELFF,TGTGCCAGTAGTATGGAGGGTAGCGGGAGTGTCGGGGAGCTGTTTTTT
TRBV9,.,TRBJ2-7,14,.,CASSVGRPPYEQYF,TGTGCCAGCAGCGTAGGCAGGCCCCCCTACGAGCAGTACTTC
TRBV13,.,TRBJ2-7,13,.,CASSLRTGYEQYF,TGTGCCAGCAGCCTAAGGACTGGTTACGAGCAGTACTTC
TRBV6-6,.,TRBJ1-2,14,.,CASSYGGGYYGYTF,TGTGCCAGCAGTTACGGGGGCGGGTACTATGGCTACACCTTC
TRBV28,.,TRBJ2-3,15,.,CASTGRGISTDTQYF,TGTGCCAGCACCGGTAGAGGGATTAGCACAGATACGCAGTATTTT
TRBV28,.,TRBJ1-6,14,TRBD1,CASSLHRGNSPLHF,TGTGCCAGCAGCCTCCACAGGGGGAATTCACCCCTCCACTTT
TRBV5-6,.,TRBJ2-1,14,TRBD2,CASSLTSGSYEQFF,TGTGCCAGCAGCTTGACTAGCGGGAGTTATGAGCAGTTCTTC
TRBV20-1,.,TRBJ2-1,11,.,CSASPRHEQFF,TGCAGTGCTAGCCCGCGCCATGAGCAGTTCTTC
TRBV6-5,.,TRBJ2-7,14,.,CASPLRDSAYEQYF,TGTGCCAGCCCCTTAAGAGACAGTGCCTACGAGCAGTACTTC
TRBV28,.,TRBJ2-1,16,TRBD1,CASSSSSGQIYNEQFF,TGTGCCAGCAGTTCATCCTCGGGACAGATCTACAATGAGCAGTTCTTC